Below are 4 T cell receptor beta chains sequenced from a single sample in a study of response to subunit inactivated influenza vaccine. TCRdb re-called the RT-PCR reads through MiXCR, storing one row per CDR3 protein. The sample lists about 190,000 distinct CDR3 sequences, about 15% occurring once. Here the sequenced sample was CD8+ T cells sorted from PBMCs, taken around 5 days after vaccination. The receptors stem from a man aged 45-60 years who received an inactivated influenza vaccine.

Comment on this clonotype: A read error is possible here, since a much larger clone lies one base away. The CDR3 nucleotides are TGTGCCAGCTCCGGGACAGGGCGCTGGAATGAGCAGTTCTTC. Its protein is CASSGTGRWNEQFF. This chain joins TRBV9 and TRBJ2-1, with 9 positions matching TRBD1. Trimming removed 7 bases from V and 7 bases from J; junction bases left unmatched: 9. CDR3 size: 14 residues. Germline V gives CDR1 SGDLS, CDR2 YYNGEE.

The CDR3, as DNA: TGTGCCAGCAGGGACAGGGCGTACTACGAGCAGTACTTC. Amino acids: CASRDRAYYEQYF. The V gene is TRBV2, the J gene TRBJ2-7; the match to TRBD1 covers 8 bases. The CDR3 totals 13 residues. The trim removed 6 bases at V and 3 bases at J, leaving 4 bases unmatched. CDR1 and CDR2 (germline): SNHLY, FYNNEI.

The chain couples TRBV9 to TRBJ2-2, with 7 positions matching TRBD1. Germline V gene sequence: CDR1 SGDLS, CDR2 YYNGEE. V was clipped by 3 bases and J by 8 bases; unmatched bases: 4. There are 13 residues in the CDR3. CDR3 in amino acids: CASSEYRGGELFF. For the CDR3, the DNA is TGTGCCAGCAGCGAATACAGGGGTGGGGAGCTGTTTTTT.

The genes are TRBV4-3 and TRBJ2-7; 7 nucleotides line up with TRBD2. The CDR3 length is 14 residues. Germline lookup yields CDR1 LGHNA and CDR2 YSLEER. V lost 5 bases, J lost 4 bases, and 8 bases stayed unmatched. This CDR3 is CASSGQRGGYEQYF. The CDR3 nucleotides read TGCGCCAGCAGCGGCCAGAGGGGAGGGTACGAGCAGTACTTC.